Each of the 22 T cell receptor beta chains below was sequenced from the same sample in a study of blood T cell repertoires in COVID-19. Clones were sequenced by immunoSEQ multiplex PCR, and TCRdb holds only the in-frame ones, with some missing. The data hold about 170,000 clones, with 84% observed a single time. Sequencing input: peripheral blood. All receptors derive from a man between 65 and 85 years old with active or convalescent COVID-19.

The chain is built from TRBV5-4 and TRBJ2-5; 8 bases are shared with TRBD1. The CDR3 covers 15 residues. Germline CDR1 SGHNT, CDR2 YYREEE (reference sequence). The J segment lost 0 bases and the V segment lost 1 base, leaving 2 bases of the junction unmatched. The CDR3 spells CASSLRQGNQETQYF. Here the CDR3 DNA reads TGTGCCAGCAGCTTGAGACAGGGGAACCAAGAGACCCAGTACTTC.

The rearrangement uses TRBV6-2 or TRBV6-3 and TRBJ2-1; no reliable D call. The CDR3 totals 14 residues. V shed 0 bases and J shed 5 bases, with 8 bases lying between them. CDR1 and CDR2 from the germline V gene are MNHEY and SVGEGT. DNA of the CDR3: TGTGCCAGCAGTTACTCGGTCCCTAACAATGAGCAGTTCTTC. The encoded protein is CASSYSVPNNEQFF.

CDR3 coding DNA: TGTGCCAGCAGTTACACGGACAGGGCCGGGGAGCTGTTTTTT. The encoded protein is CASSYTDRAGELFF. The V and J genes are TRBV6-5 and TRBJ2-2; 8 nucleotides line up with TRBD1. The CDR3 contains 14 residues. The V gene end was trimmed by 2 bases and the J gene end by 6 bases; junction bases not matched to a gene: 2. Germline CDR1 and CDR2: MNHEY and SVGAGI.

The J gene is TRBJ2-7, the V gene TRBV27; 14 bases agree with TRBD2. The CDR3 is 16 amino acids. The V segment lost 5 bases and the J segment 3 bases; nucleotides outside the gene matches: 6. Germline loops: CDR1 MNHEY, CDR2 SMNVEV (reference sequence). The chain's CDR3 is CASSPGLAGGNYEQYF. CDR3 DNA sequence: TGTGCCAGCAGTCCTGGACTAGCGGGAGGTAACTACGAGCAGTACTTC.

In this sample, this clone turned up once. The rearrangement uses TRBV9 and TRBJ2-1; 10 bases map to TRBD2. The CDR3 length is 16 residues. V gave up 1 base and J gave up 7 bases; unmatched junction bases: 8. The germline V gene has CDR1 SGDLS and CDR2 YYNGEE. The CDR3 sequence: CASSVTSGEYGNEQFF. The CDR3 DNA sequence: TGTGCCAGCAGCGTAACTAGCGGGGAATACGGTAATGAGCAGTTCTTC.

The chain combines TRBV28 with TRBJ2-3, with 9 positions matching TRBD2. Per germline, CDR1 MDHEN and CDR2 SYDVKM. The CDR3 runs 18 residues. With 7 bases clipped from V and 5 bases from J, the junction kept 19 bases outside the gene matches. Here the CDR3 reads CASTLRRVAGGGGDTQYF. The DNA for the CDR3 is TGTGCCAGCACTCTCCGGAGGGTAGCGGGCGGGGGGGGAGATACGCAGTATTTT.

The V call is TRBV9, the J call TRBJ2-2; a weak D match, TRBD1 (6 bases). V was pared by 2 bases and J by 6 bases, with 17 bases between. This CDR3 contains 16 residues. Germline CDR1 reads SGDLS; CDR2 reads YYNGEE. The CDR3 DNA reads TGTGCCAGCAGCGTCGGGGACAACGTGCCGGCCGGGGAGCTGTTTTTT. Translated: CASSVGDNVPAGELFF.

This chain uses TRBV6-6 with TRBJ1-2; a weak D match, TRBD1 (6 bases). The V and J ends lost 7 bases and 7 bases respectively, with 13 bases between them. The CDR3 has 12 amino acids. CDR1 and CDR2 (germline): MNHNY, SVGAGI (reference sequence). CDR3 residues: CASTYQGFGYTF. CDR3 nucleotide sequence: TGTGCCAGCACCTACCAGGGGTTTGGCTACACCTTC.

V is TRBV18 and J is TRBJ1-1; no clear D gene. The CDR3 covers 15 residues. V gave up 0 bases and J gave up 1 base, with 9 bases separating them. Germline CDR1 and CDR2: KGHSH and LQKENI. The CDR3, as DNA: TGTGCCAGCTCACCACCGCAGGCCCAGAACACTGAAGCTTTCTTT. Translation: CASSPPQAQNTEAFF.

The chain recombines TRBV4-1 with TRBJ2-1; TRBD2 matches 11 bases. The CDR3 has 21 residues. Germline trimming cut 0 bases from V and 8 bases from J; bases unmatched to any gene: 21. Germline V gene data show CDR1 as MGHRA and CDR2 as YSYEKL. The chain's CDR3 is CASSQEGWGSGRALHRDEQFF. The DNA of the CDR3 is TGCGCCAGCAGCCAAGAGGGTTGGGGTAGCGGGAGGGCCTTACATAGGGATGAGCAGTTCTTC.

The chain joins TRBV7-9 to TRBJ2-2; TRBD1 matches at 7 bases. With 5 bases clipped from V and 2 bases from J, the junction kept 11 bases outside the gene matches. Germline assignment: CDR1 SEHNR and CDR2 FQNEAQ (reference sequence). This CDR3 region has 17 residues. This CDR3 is CASSTPVGTANTGELFF. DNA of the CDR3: TGTGCCAGCAGCACTCCCGTTGGGACAGCTAACACCGGGGAGCTGTTTTTT.

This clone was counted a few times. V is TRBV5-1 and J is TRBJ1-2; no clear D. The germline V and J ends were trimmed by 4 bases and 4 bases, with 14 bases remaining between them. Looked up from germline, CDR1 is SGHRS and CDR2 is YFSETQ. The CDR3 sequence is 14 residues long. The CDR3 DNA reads TGCGCCAGCAGCCGGGAGGGCAGGACCTATGGCTACACCTTC. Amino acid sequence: CASSREGRTYGYTF.

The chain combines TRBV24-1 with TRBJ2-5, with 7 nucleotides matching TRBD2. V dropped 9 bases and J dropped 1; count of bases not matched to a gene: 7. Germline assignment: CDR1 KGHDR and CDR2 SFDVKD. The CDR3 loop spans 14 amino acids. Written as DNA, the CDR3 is TGTGCCACCGCCAGCGGGGCTAGCCAAGAGACCCAGTACTTC. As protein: CATASGASQETQYF.

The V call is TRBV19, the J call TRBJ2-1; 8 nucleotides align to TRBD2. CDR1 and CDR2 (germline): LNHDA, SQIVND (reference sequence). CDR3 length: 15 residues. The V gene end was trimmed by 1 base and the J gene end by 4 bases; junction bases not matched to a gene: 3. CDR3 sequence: CASSIGAGGYNEQFF. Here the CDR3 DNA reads TGTGCCAGTAGTATAGGTGCGGGAGGTTACAATGAGCAGTTCTTC. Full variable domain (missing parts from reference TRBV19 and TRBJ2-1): DGGITQSPKYLFRKEGQNVTLSCEQNLNHDAMYWYRQDPGQGLRLIYYSQIVNDFQKGDIAEGYSVSREKKESFPLTVTSAQKNPTAFYLCASSIGAGGYNEQFFGPGTRLTVL.

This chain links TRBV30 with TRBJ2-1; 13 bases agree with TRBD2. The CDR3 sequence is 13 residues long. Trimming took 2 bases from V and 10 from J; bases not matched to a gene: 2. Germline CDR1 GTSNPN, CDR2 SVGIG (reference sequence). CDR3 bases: TGTGCCTGGAGTCCGGGACTAGCGGGGGAGCAGTTCTTC. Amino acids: CAWSPGLAGEQFF.

CDR3 nucleotides: TGTGCCAGCAGCCCCAGGGGGCTCCCGAACACTGAAGCTTTCTTT. Protein product: CASSPRGLPNTEAFF. V usage is TRBV3-1 (or the pseudogene TRBV3-2) and J usage is TRBJ1-1, with 8 bases matching TRBD1. V trimming: 4 bases; J trimming: 1 base; junction bases outside the gene matches: 5. This CDR3 contains 15 residues. Germline V gene data show CDR1 as LGHDT and CDR2 as YNNKEL (reference sequence).

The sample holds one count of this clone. Here the CDR3 DNA reads TGTGCCAGTAGTTTCTTCCAGCGGGCGGGAGATCAGCCCCAGCATTTT. Its translation: CASSFFQRAGDQPQHF. The chain employs TRBV19 and TRBJ1-5; D remains unclear. CDR3 length: 16 amino acids. The V end was cut by 5 bases, the J end by 5 bases, with 19 bases between. Looked up from germline, CDR1 is LNHDA and CDR2 is SQIVND (reference sequence). The entire variable domain, with the rest obtained from reference TRBV19 and TRBJ1-5, is as follows: DGGITQSPKYLFRKEGQNVTLSCEQNLNHDAMYWYRQDPGQGLRLIYYSQIVNDFQKGDIAEGYSVSREKKESFPLTVTSAQKNPTAFYLCASSFFQRAGDQPQHFGDGTRLSIL.

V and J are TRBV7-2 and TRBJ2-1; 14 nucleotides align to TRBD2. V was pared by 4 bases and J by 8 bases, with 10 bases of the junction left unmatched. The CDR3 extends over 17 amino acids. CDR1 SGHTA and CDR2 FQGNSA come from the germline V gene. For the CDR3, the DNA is TGTGCCAGCAGCTCTACCGGACTAGCGGGAGGAACACATGAGCAGTTCTTC. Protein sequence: CASSSTGLAGGTHEQFF.

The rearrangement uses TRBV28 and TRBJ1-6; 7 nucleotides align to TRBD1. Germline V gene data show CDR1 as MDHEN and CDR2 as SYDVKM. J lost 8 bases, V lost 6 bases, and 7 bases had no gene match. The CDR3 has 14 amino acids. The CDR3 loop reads CASRPQGLHSPLHF. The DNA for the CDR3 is TGTGCCAGCAGGCCACAGGGGTTGCATTCACCCCTCCACTTT.

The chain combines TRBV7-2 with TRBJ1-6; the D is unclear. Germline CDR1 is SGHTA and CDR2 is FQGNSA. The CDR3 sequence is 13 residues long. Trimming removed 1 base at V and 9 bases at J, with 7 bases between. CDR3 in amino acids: CASSLDTVSPLHF. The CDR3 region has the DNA TGTGCCAGCAGCTTAGATACGGTTTCACCCCTCCACTTT.

The CDR3: CASEGEASSKNIQYF. The CDR3 bases are TGTGCCAGCGAGGGTGAGGCCTCCTCCAAAAACATTCAGTACTTC. This rearrangement joins TRBV11-2 to TRBJ2-4; the D gene is possibly TRBD2 (5 bases). Germline V CDR1 and CDR2: SGHAT, FQNNGV. V lost 8 bases to trimming and J lost 2 bases, with 16 bases between them. The length of the CDR3 is 15 residues.

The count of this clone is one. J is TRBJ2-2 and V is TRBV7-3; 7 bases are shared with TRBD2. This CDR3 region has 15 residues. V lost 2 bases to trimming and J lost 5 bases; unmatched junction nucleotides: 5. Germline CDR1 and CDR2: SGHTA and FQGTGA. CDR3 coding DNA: TGTGCCAGCAGCTTAGCGGGAGTTGGAACCGGGGAGCTGTTTTTT. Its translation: CASSLAGVGTGELFF.